Following are 2 T cell receptor beta chains from one sample sequenced in a study of regulatory T cells in long-lasting Graves disease. Through Arm-PCR of CDR3 regions and iRepertoire HTBI primers, TCR beta libraries were built. TCRdb re-derived calls from the multiplex PCR reads in MiXCR, one entry per CDR3 protein. The data show fewer than 400,000 distinct CDR3 sequences, 15% to 20% seen once. Indicated time point: persistent/refractory GD, antithyroid drugs over 5 years with positive TRAb. With RNA extracted from PBMCs as input, the TCR library was made. Specimen: peripheral blood mononuclear cells (PBMCs), collected when the disease was refractory, from a patient treated with antithyroid drugs. The receptors derive from a female donor with Graves disease.

This clonotype has ten or more counts. The chain recombines TRBV12-3 or TRBV12-4 with TRBJ2-7, with TRBD2 identical over 7 bases. The CDR3 has 20 residues. J lost 1 base, V lost 0 bases, and 18 bases had no gene match. The CDR3 sequence: CASSLAGVHLLASESYEQYF. CDR3 nucleotide sequence: TGTGCCAGCAGTTTAGCGGGAGTACACCTACTAGCGAGCGAATCCTACGAGCAGTACTTC.

The CDR3 loop is CASSWDRGLAGNTIYF. DNA of the CDR3: TGTGCCAGCAGCTGGGACAGGGGGCTGGCTGGAAACACCATATATTTT. The gene calls are TRBV7-8 and TRBJ1-3; 12 nucleotides match TRBD1. Trimming cost V 4 bases and J 2 bases; bases outside gene matches: 3. Germline V gives CDR1 SGHVS, CDR2 FQNEAQ. This CDR3 region has 16 residues.